What follows are 18 T cell receptor beta chains derived from one specimen sequenced in a study of blood T cell repertoires in COVID-19. Generated by immunoSEQ multiplex PCR, the TCRdb table keeps only in-frame clones and is missing some. Among approximately 330,000 clones listed, roughly 89% were seen once. Sequenced: peripheral blood. These receptors were taken from a woman aged 40 to 55 with COVID-19, enrolled during active disease.

The chain joins TRBV29-1 to TRBJ2-5, with 11 bases fitting TRBD1. Germline trimming cut 7 bases from V and 5 bases from J; bases unmatched to any gene: 9. CDR1 is SQVTM and CDR2 is ANQGSEA in the germline V gene. The CDR3 runs 14 residues. This CDR3 is CSADRTGGAETQYF. The CDR3 DNA is TGCAGCGCCGATAGGACAGGGGGCGCGGAGACCCAGTACTTC.

The CDR3 sequence is CSAFTTATNEKLFF. The CDR3 DNA sequence: TGCAGCGCTTTTACGACAGCAACTAATGAAAAACTGTTTTTT. The rearrangement uses TRBV29-1 and TRBJ1-4, with D perhaps TRBD1 (5 bases). Trimming removed 7 bases from V and 0 bases from J, with 12 bases in between. Germline loops: CDR1 SQVTM, CDR2 ANQGSEA. The CDR3 contains 14 residues.

The rearrangement joins TRBV28 to TRBJ2-3, with TRBD1 matching 10 bases. Germline V gene data show CDR1 as MDHEN and CDR2 as SYDVKM. This CDR3 is built from 17 residues. V lost 2 bases to trimming and J lost 10 bases; unmatched junction nucleotides: 15. The CDR3 DNA sequence: TGTGCCAGCAGTTTACCACTAGGACAGGGGGTGGTAATAGCGCAGTATTTT. Encoded protein: CASSLPLGQGVVIAQYF.

The rearrangement joins TRBV5-1 to TRBJ1-3, with 8 bases fitting TRBD1. Germline V gives CDR1 SGHRS, CDR2 YFSETQ. This CDR3 region has 13 residues. The J segment lost 4 bases and the V segment lost 3 bases, leaving 0 bases of the junction unmatched. The CDR3 loop reads CASSWDRGNTIYF. In DNA, the CDR3 is TGCGCCAGCAGCTGGGACAGGGGAAACACCATATATTTT.

The rearrangement uses TRBV19 and TRBJ1-2; 9 bases map to TRBD1. Germline CDR1 reads LNHDA; CDR2 reads SQIVND (reference sequence). V shed 10 bases and J 7 bases; nucleotides not matched to a gene: 4. The CDR3 has 11 amino acids. The CDR3, as DNA: TGTGCCATCCCGGACAGGGGTGGCTACACCTTC. Translation gives CAIPDRGGYTF.

The V and J genes are TRBV30 and TRBJ2-7; possible D gene TRBD1, 5 bases. Germline loops: CDR1 GTSNPN, CDR2 SVGIG (reference sequence). Deletions cut 4 bases from V and 4 bases from J, with 8 bases between. The CDR3 is 11 amino acids. The CDR3 DNA reads TGTGCCTGGAAAGGGGAATACGAGCAGTACTTC. Protein sequence: CAWKGEYEQYF.

The rearrangement uses TRBV7-2 and TRBJ2-7; 13 bases are shared with TRBD2. The germline gives CDR1 SGHTA, CDR2 FQGNSA. Trimming cost V 5 bases and J 7 bases; bases outside gene matches: 8. CDR3 size: 15 residues. CDR3 loop: CASSKTSGRAEEQYF. The CDR3 nucleotides are TGTGCCAGCAGCAAAACTAGCGGGAGGGCGGAGGAGCAGTACTTC. Based on the CDR3 plus reference TRBV7-2 and TRBJ2-7, the full variable domain is GAGVSQSPSNKVTEKGKDVELRCDPISGHTALYWYRQSLGQGLEFLIYFQGNSAPDKSGLPSDRFSAERTGGSVSTLTIQRTQQEDSAVYLCASSKTSGRAEEQYFGPGTRLTVT.

This clone occurred a few times. This chain joins TRBV28 and TRBJ1-2; the D is unclear. The CDR3 runs to 16 residues. The germline V gene encodes CDR1 MDHEN and CDR2 SYDVKM. V dropped 4 bases and J dropped 4 bases, with 19 bases sitting between them. The DNA for the CDR3 is TGTGCCAGCAGTTCCCGCCACGCGGGCAGGACCTATGGCTACACCTTC. This sequence encodes CASSSRHAGRTYGYTF.

The J gene is TRBJ1-3, the V gene TRBV29-1, with TRBD1 matching over 7 bases. Germline assignment: CDR1 SQVTM and CDR2 ANQGSEA. V shed 7 bases and J 2 bases; nucleotides not matched to a gene: 5. CDR3 size: 13 residues. For the CDR3, the DNA is TGCAGCGCCGGGACAGTGGCTGGAAACACCATATATTTT. Its translation: CSAGTVAGNTIYF.

In its sample, this clone was seen a few times. This chain connects TRBV5-8 to TRBJ2-1; 7 bases line up with TRBD1. The CDR3 runs 12 residues. V lost 1 base and J lost 12; bases outside the gene matches: 4. Germline CDR1 is SGHTS and CDR2 is YDEGEE. The DNA for the CDR3 is TGTGCCAGCAGCTTGCTACAGGGGTGGCAGTTCTTC. Protein: CASSLLQGWQFF.

V is TRBV11-2 and J is TRBJ2-1; unclear D gene. The CDR3 has 14 residues. Per the germline V gene, CDR1 is SGHAT and CDR2 is FQNNGV. Between the trimmed V and J ends, which lost 5 bases and 5 bases, there was a span of 13 bases. CDR3 sequence reads: CASSHNAYDNEQFF. CDR3 DNA: TGTGCCAGCAGCCACAACGCTTACGACAATGAGCAGTTCTTC.

The chain is built from TRBV7-2 and TRBJ2-1, with TRBD2 identical over 7 bases. Per germline, CDR1 SGHTA and CDR2 FQGNSA. J was trimmed by 12 bases and V by 4 bases; bases with no gene match: 12. CDR3 size: 14 residues. The CDR3 here is CASSSPSAGRVQFF. CDR3 DNA: TGTGCCAGCAGCTCCCCTAGTGCGGGGAGGGTGCAGTTCTTC.

The rearrangement links TRBV6-6 to TRBJ1-2; tentatively, D is TRBD1 (5 bases). CDR3 length: 14 residues. Trimming pared 0 bases from V and 6 bases from J, leaving 11 bases between. Germline CDR1 MNHNY, CDR2 SVGAGI (reference sequence). The CDR3 DNA reads as TGTGCCAGCAGTTACTCCCAATTAGGGGATGGCTACACCTTC. The encoded protein is CASSYSQLGDGYTF.

Only one count was recorded for this clone. V is TRBV19 and J is TRBJ1-1, with a possible D match to TRBD1 (6 bases). V shed 4 bases and J shed 1 base, with 10 bases lying between them. CDR1 is LNHDA, CDR2 SQIVND, per germline (reference sequence). This CDR3 has 14 residues. CDR3 sequence (DNA): TGTGCCAGTAGTACCTGGACAGAGAACACTGAAGCTTTCTTT. It encodes CASSTWTENTEAFF.

This chain connects TRBV4-3 to TRBJ2-6; D gene ambiguous. CDR3 length equals 17 residues. Germline V gene sequence: CDR1 LGHNA, CDR2 YSLEER. V was pared by 0 bases and J by 0 bases, with 9 bases between. The CDR3 here is CASSQEWQISGANVLTF. CDR3 DNA sequence: TGCGCCAGCAGCCAAGAATGGCAGATCTCTGGGGCCAACGTCCTGACTTTC.

This sequence joins TRBV19 and TRBJ2-7; D might be TRBD1 (6 bases). Germline CDR1 and CDR2: LNHDA and SQIVND (reference sequence). CDR3 length: 15 amino acids. V was cut by 2 bases and J by 0 bases, with 11 bases left in between. CDR3 loop: CASSINGQLSYEQYF. The CDR3 nucleotides are TGTGCCAGTAGTATAAATGGACAGCTCTCCTACGAGCAGTACTTC.

The V and J genes are TRBV19 and TRBJ1-3; 10 bases map to TRBD1. V was pared by 5 bases and J by 2 bases, with 6 bases of the junction left unmatched. The CDR3 totals 16 residues. Germline assignment: CDR1 LNHDA and CDR2 SQIVND (reference sequence). The CDR3 bases are TGTGCCAGTAGTGCGGGACAGGGGAAGGCTGGAAACACCATATATTTT. Protein sequence: CASSAGQGKAGNTIYF.

The chain employs TRBV6-5 and TRBJ1-5, with a weak D call TRBD1 (5 bases). CDR1 and CDR2 (germline): MNHEY, SVGAGI. The CDR3 runs 15 residues. Trimming removed 6 bases at V and 0 bases at J, with 12 bases between. The CDR3 coding sequence is TGTGCCAGCAGCCTGACAGCCTATAGCAATCAGCCCCAGCATTTT. Translation: CASSLTAYSNQPQHF.